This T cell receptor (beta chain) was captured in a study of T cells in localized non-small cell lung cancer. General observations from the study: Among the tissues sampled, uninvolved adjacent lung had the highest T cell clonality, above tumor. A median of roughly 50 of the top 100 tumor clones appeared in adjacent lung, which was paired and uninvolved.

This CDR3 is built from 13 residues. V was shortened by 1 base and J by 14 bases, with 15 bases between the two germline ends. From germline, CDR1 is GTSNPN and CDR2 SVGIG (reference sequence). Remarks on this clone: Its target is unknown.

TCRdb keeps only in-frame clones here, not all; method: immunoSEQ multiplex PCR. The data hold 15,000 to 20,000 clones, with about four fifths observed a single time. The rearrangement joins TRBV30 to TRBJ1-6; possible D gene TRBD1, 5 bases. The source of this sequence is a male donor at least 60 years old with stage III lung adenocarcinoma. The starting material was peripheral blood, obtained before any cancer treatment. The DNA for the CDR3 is TGTGCCTGGAGTGGGGGGACCCGGCTCTCCCTCCACTTT. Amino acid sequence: CAWSGGTRLSLHF.